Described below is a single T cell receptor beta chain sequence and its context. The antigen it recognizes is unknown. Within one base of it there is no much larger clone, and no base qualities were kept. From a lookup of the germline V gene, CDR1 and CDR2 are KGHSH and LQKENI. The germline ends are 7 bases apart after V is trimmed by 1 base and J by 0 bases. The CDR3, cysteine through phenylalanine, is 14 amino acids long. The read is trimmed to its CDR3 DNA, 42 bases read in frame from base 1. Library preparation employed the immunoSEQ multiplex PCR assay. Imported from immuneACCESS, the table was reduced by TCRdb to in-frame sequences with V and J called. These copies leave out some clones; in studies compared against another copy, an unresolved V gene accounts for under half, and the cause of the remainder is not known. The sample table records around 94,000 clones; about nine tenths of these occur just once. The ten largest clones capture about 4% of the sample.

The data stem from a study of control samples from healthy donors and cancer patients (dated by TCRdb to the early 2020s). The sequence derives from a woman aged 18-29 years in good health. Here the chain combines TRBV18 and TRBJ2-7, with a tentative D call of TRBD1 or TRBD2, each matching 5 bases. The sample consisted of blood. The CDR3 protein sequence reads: CASSPRDGSYEQYF. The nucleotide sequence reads TGTGCCAGCTCACCACGGGACGGCTCCTACGAGCAGTACTTC. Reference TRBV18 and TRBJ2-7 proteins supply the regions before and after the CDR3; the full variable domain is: NAGVMQNPRHLVRRRGQEARLRCSPMKGHSHVYWYRQLPEEGLKFMVYLQKENIIDESGMPKERFSAEFPKEGPSILRIQQVVRGDSAAYFCASSPRDGSYEQYFGPGTRLTVT.